A single sample is the source of the 2 T cell receptor beta chains below, sequenced in a study of blood T cell repertoires in COVID-19. The table came from immunoSEQ multiplex PCR; TCRdb's copy has only in-frame clones and leaves some out. The table has roughly 220,000 clones, 86% seen once. Source material: PBMCs or T cells enriched from blood (not recorded which). These receptors came from a woman in her forties with acute COVID-19.

The chain joins TRBV2 to TRBJ1-1; D might be TRBD1 (6 bases). Trimming took 3 bases from V and 10 from J, leaving 15 bases between them. There are 13 residues in the CDR3. CDR1 and CDR2 (germline): SNHLY, FYNNEI. The CDR3 DNA sequence: TGTGCCAGCAGTGACAAGGGGGAGAATGGAGCTTTCTTT. It translates to CASSDKGENGAFF.

This chain links TRBV9 with TRBJ1-2; TRBD1 agrees at 8 bases. J gave up 4 bases and V 0 bases, and 8 bases lay outside the gene matches. Looked up from germline, CDR1 is SGDLS and CDR2 is YYNGEE. This CDR3 is 16 amino acids long. The chain's CDR3 is CASSVDPGGFGYGYTF. DNA of the CDR3: TGTGCCAGCAGCGTAGATCCAGGGGGCTTTGGCTATGGCTACACCTTC.